This T cell receptor beta chain was profiled in a study of shared clonotypes between healthy human individuals. Overall study context: CD4 naive and memory got three plates each, CD8 naive two, CD8 memory one.

Deep was the level used in running the assay. Approximately 210 ng DNA, 30,000 to 35,000 T cell genomes, went into each sorted-subset replicate PCR. Data came from immunoSEQ multiplex PCR; TCRdb stores just in-frame clones and leaves some out. The sample lists 98,000 or so clones; 68% were seen once. Germline lookup yields CDR1 ENHRY and CDR2 SYGVKD. This CDR3 is built from 15 residues. Free of recent acute infections or vaccinations, the donors were healthy HIV-negative adults. Note on this clone: At one end, the junction sequence differs from germline, possibly due to a read error.

Sequences were obtained from memory CD8+ T cells sorted from blood. The subset: CD45RO+ cells pooled with CCR7-negative TemRA cells. The sequence was obtained from a woman aged 30 to 39 in good health. This chain joins TRBV10-3 and TRBJ2-3; 7 bases match TRBD2. CDR3 amino acids: CASSDGGSGADTQYF. The CDR3 nucleotides read TGTGCCAGCAGTGACGGCGGGAGCGGCGCAGATACGCAGTATTTT.